The source of this T cell receptor (beta chain) is a study of CD8 T cells in ankylosing spondylitis. Study observations and caveats: A TCR beta motif made of fewer than ten highly homologous variants seemed typical of ankylosing spondylitis blood. Matched ankylosing spondylitis synovial fluid reportedly showed significant enrichment of disease-linked clones.

As for this clonotype: Its cognate antigen is unknown.

In TCRdb, the 5' RACE reads were re-called with MiXCR into one record per CDR3 protein. The sample has hundreds of thousands of distinct CDR3 sequences; about 26% are singletons. Germline V gene sequence: CDR1 SGHTA, CDR2 FQGNSA. V was shortened by 5 bases and J by 6 bases, with 16 bases between the two germline ends. CDR3 length equals 14 residues. The sequenced sample was blood, either unsorted or a sorted T cell fraction (not recorded which). The chain employs TRBV7-2 and TRBJ1-1, with D uncertain. The clonotype comes from a male donor with ankylosing spondylitis or in good health (not recorded which). As DNA, the CDR3 is TGTGCCAGCAGCCGAATCCCTTCTCCCCCTGAAGCTTTCTTT. As protein: CASSRIPSPPEAFF.